This T cell receptor beta chain was sequenced during a study of monozygotic twins with inflammatory bowel disease. The CDR3 has 12 amino acids. The germline V gene has CDR1 SGHRS and CDR2 YFSETQ. TCRdb re-called the 5' RACE reads, yielding one record per CDR3 amino acid sequence without DNA. This table lists some 300,000 distinct CDR3 sequences. Source material: blood. The receptor was derived from a human donor with ulcerative colitis or Crohn's disease, or a healthy co-twin of an affected twin (not recorded which). The V and J genes are TRBV5-1 and TRBJ2-5. The CDR3 protein is CASSLEPETQYF.